The rows below give T cell receptor beta chains drawn from one sample of a study of blood T cells in healthy people across ages. MiXCR, applied by TCRdb to the 5' RACE reads, yields one record per CDR3 protein. Here the sample spans roughly 730,000 distinct CDR3 sequences, around three fifths being singletons. Sample: blood. The receptor set was obtained from a man in his forties in good health. Each CDR3 is given with its conserved first and last residue. D genes are given only for firm matches. For some rows the clone size is stated as once, few or many, or as a class when expanded; others skip it.

cdr3_nt: TGTGCCAGCAGTGACGCCGTGGGAGCAAGCTATGGCTACACCTTC
cdr3_aa: CASSDAVGASYGYTF
j_call: TRBJ1-2
d_call: .
v_call: TRBV6-4
clone_size: .

cdr3_nt: TGTGCCAGCAGTATAGCGGGAGGCGTCTCTGGGGCCAACGTCCTGACTTTC
cdr3_aa: CASSIAGGVSGANVLTF
j_call: TRBJ2-6
d_call: TRBD2
v_call: TRBV7-3
clone_size: .

cdr3_nt: TGTGCCAGCTTCGATCCGGGACAGGGACAGGAAGATACGCAGTATTTT
cdr3_aa: CASFDPGQGQEDTQYF
j_call: TRBJ2-3
d_call: TRBD1
v_call: TRBV6-1
clone_size: .

cdr3_nt: TGTGCCAGCAGCCAATACTCGGACAGACAAGAGACCCAGTACTTC
cdr3_aa: CASSQYSDRQETQYF
j_call: TRBJ2-5
d_call: .
v_call: TRBV14
clone_size: few

cdr3_nt: TGCGCCAGCAGCCAAGTTTCTGGCGGGGAGCAGTACTTC
cdr3_aa: CASSQVSGGEQYF
j_call: TRBJ2-7
d_call: .
v_call: TRBV4-1
clone_size: .

cdr3_nt: TGTGCCAGCTCCCCATGGCCCGGGGGGCACGAGCAGTACTTC
cdr3_aa: CASSPWPGGHEQYF
j_call: TRBJ2-7
d_call: .
v_call: TRBV18
clone_size: .

cdr3_nt: TGTGCCAGCAGCACCCGGGACAGGGACTACGAGCAGTACTTC
cdr3_aa: CASSTRDRDYEQYF
j_call: TRBJ2-7
d_call: TRBD1
v_call: TRBV3-1
clone_size: .

cdr3_nt: TGTGCCAGCTCACCCCTCGGGGGCACGACTACGTACGAGCAGTACTTC
cdr3_aa: CASSPLGGTTTYEQYF
j_call: TRBJ2-7
d_call: .
v_call: TRBV18
clone_size: .

cdr3_nt: TGTGCCAGCAGTGATAACGGGGGGGCAAATAATGAGCAGTACTTC
cdr3_aa: CASSDNGGANNEQYF
j_call: TRBJ2-5
d_call: TRBD2
v_call: TRBV6-1
clone_size: .

cdr3_nt: TGTGCTAGTGGTCCCGGGACTAGCGGGAGGGCCGGGAAGATCCAGTACTTC
cdr3_aa: CASGPGTSGRAGKIQYF
j_call: TRBJ2-7
d_call: TRBD2
v_call: TRBV12-5
clone_size: .

cdr3_nt: TGCAGCGTTGGGGGTCTGGCCAGTGCGGGAGAGCAGTACTTC
cdr3_aa: CSVGGLASAGEQYF
j_call: TRBJ2-7
d_call: .
v_call: TRBV29-1
clone_size: .

cdr3_nt: TGTGCCATCAGGGACTCCCGGGACAGTTTGAACACTGAAGCTTTCTTT
cdr3_aa: CAIRDSRDSLNTEAFF
j_call: TRBJ1-1
d_call: TRBD1
v_call: TRBV10-3
clone_size: .

cdr3_nt: TGTGCCACCAGCAGAGATTCGACAGCTGGGGCCAACGTCCTGACTTTC
cdr3_aa: CATSRDSTAGANVLTF
j_call: TRBJ2-6
d_call: .
v_call: TRBV15
clone_size: few

cdr3_nt: TGTGCCAGCAGCTTAGAACGGAATGAGCAGTTCTTC
cdr3_aa: CASSLERNEQFF
j_call: TRBJ2-1
d_call: .
v_call: TRBV7-2
clone_size: many

cdr3_nt: TGTGCCAGCAGCTTGATGGCCAGGGTCGGGGCCAACGTCCTGACTTTC
cdr3_aa: CASSLMARVGANVLTF
j_call: TRBJ2-6
d_call: .
v_call: TRBV5-6
clone_size: .

cdr3_nt: TGCAGCGTTGAACGGGGTCTGAGCTCCTACAATGAGCAGTTCTTC
cdr3_aa: CSVERGLSSYNEQFF
j_call: TRBJ2-1
d_call: .
v_call: TRBV29-1
clone_size: few

cdr3_nt: TGCGCCAGCAGCTTGTTTCAGGGGAGAAACACCGGGGAGCTGTTTTTT
cdr3_aa: CASSLFQGRNTGELFF
j_call: TRBJ2-2
d_call: .
v_call: TRBV5-1
clone_size: few

cdr3_nt: TGCAGCGTGGCGAAGGGGGAGGGATCGTCCTCCCACGAGCAGTACTTC
cdr3_aa: CSVAKGEGSSSHEQYF
j_call: TRBJ2-7
d_call: .
v_call: TRBV29-1
clone_size: few

cdr3_nt: TGCGCCAGCAGCTTGGATGGGGAATTGCTGGAGACCCAGTACTTC
cdr3_aa: CASSLDGELLETQYF
j_call: TRBJ2-5
d_call: .
v_call: TRBV5-1
clone_size: few

cdr3_nt: TGCAGCTGCTCCCGGGGGACTACCTACCCCAATGAGCAGTTCTTC
cdr3_aa: CSCSRGTTYPNEQFF
j_call: TRBJ2-1
d_call: TRBD2
v_call: TRBV20-1
clone_size: .

cdr3_nt: TGTGCCAGCAGCGCGGGACTAGCGGGGGCGGTCCAGTACTTC
cdr3_aa: CASSAGLAGAVQYF
j_call: TRBJ2-5
d_call: TRBD2
v_call: TRBV9
clone_size: .